The 5 T cell receptor beta chains in this list originate from one sample, sequenced in a study of blood T cell dynamics during melanoma immunotherapy. Time point specified: week 3, after first cycle of checkpoint inhibitor. TCRdb's table, derived via immunoSEQ multiplex PCR, lists solely in-frame clones and lacks some. Of about 4,900 clones listed, more than 70% were seen once; the top ten hold about 31%. The sample in question was blood, obtained from a patient treated with checkpoint blockade. The source of these receptors is a human donor with melanoma.

The sample holds one count of this clone. J is TRBJ2-1 and V is TRBV4-2, with TRBD2 identical over 8 bases. Trimming at V came to 7 bases and at J to 3 bases, leaving 5 bases not matched to a gene. The CDR3 runs 14 residues. Germline assignment: CDR1 LGHNA and CDR2 YNFKEQ. CDR3 loop: CASTTGTSYNEQFF. The CDR3 coding sequence is TGTGCCAGCACAACCGGGACTAGCTACAATGAGCAGTTCTTC.

The chain joins TRBV7-2 to TRBJ2-1, with a tentative D call TRBD1 (6 bases). Trimming took 0 bases from V and 4 from J, leaving 13 bases between them. Germline CDR1 reads SGHTA; CDR2 reads FQGNSA. This CDR3 region has 16 residues. The CDR3 bases are TGTGCCAGCAGCTTAGCGGGGGCTTTTGGGTACAATGAGCAGTTCTTC. Translation: CASSLAGAFGYNEQFF.

As to this clone: At one of its ends the junction is not consistent with the germline gene, which may arise from a read error. This chain links TRBV7-7 with TRBJ2-7; 8 bases are shared with TRBD2. The CDR3 length is 14 residues. CDR1 SSHAT and CDR2 FNYEAQ come from the germline V gene (reference sequence). This CDR3 reads CASTPAGDLYGQYF. The CDR3 DNA follows: TGTGCTAGCACCCCAGCGGGGGATCTTTACGGGCAGTACTTC.

This chain links TRBV29-1 with TRBJ1-3, with a tentative D call TRBD1 (6 bases). The CDR3 consists of 14 residues. The V end was cut by 4 bases, the J end by 3 bases, with 13 bases between. Germline values: CDR1 SQVTM, CDR2 ANQGSEA. The CDR3: CSVGFAGDGNTIYF. Written as DNA, the CDR3 is TGCAGCGTTGGATTTGCAGGGGATGGAAACACCATATATTTT. Full variable domain (outside the CDR3, taken from reference TRBV29-1 and TRBJ1-3): SAVISQKPSRDICQRGTSLTIQCQVDSQVTMMFWYRQQPGQSLTLIATANQGSEATYESGFVIDKFPISRPNLTFSTLTVSNMSPEDSSIYLCSVGFAGDGNTIYFGEGSWLTVV.

To note about this clone: A far larger clone is a single base away, which makes a read error likely. The CDR3 region is CTSRGQGASDTEAFF. CDR3 DNA: TGTACCAGCAGGGGACAGGGGGCTTCAGACACTGAAGCTTTCTTT. The chain carries TRBV2 and TRBJ1-1; 12 nucleotides agree with TRBD1. The CDR3 length is 15 residues. Germline assignment: CDR1 SNHLY and CDR2 FYNNEI.